Listed below are T cell receptor beta chains from one sample, sequenced in a study of blood T cells in healthy people across ages. TCRdb re-called the 5' RACE reads through MiXCR, storing one row per CDR3 protein. The sample has some 1.4 million distinct CDR3 sequences, around 39% seen once. Specimen: blood. All receptors come from a woman between 18 and 29 years old in good health. CDR3s include the opening cysteine and the closing phenylalanine or tryptophan. Each record gives: J gene, D gene, clone size, V gene, CDR3 protein, CDR3 DNA. The D gene is left open where the match is weak. Only part of the rows carry a size: once, few, many, or a class if the clone is expanded.

j_gene: TRBJ2-1
d_gene: .
abundance: few
v_gene: TRBV20-1
CDR3aa: CSARSDFPTYNEQFF
CDR3nt: TGCAGTGCTAGGTCAGACTTTCCCACCTACAATGAGCAGTTCTTC

j_gene: TRBJ2-1
d_gene: TRBD2
abundance: .
v_gene: TRBV20-1
CDR3aa: CSAHAGGQETQFF
CDR3nt: TGCAGTGCACACGCGGGGGGGCAAGAGACCCAGTTCTTC

j_gene: TRBJ2-7
d_gene: TRBD2
abundance: .
v_gene: TRBV6-4
CDR3aa: CASSETSVSYEQYF
CDR3nt: TGTGCCAGCAGTGAGACTAGCGTGTCCTACGAGCAGTACTTC

j_gene: TRBJ2-1
d_gene: .
abundance: .
v_gene: TRBV11-2
CDR3aa: CASSPGAVGNEQFF
CDR3nt: TGTGCCAGCAGCCCCGGGGCAGTGGGCAATGAGCAGTTCTTC

j_gene: TRBJ2-5
d_gene: .
abundance: .
v_gene: TRBV5-1
CDR3aa: CASIPDSQQETQYF
CDR3nt: TGCGCCAGCATCCCGGACAGCCAGCAAGAGACCCAGTACTTC

j_gene: TRBJ1-1
d_gene: .
abundance: few
v_gene: TRBV7-2
CDR3aa: CASSFFGGLGGTEAFF
CDR3nt: TGTGCCAGCAGCTTTTTTGGCGGACTCGGCGGCACTGAAGCTTTCTTT

j_gene: TRBJ1-5
d_gene: TRBD1
abundance: few
v_gene: TRBV6-5
CDR3aa: CASSSSRRGNQPQHF
CDR3nt: TGTGCCAGCAGTTCCTCCCGCAGGGGGAATCAGCCCCAGCATTTT

j_gene: TRBJ1-2
d_gene: .
abundance: few
v_gene: TRBV5-6
CDR3aa: CASSAGFGYTF
CDR3nt: TGTGCCAGCAGCGCCGGGTTTGGCTACACCTTC

j_gene: TRBJ2-1
d_gene: TRBD2
abundance: few
v_gene: TRBV20-1
CDR3aa: CSARDARLAGINEQFF
CDR3nt: TGCAGTGCTAGAGATGCCAGACTAGCGGGGATTAATGAGCAGTTCTTC

j_gene: TRBJ2-6
d_gene: TRBD2
abundance: .
v_gene: TRBV7-2
CDR3aa: CASSFGLADSGANVLTF
CDR3nt: TGTGCCAGCAGCTTTGGACTAGCGGACTCTGGGGCCAACGTCCTGACTTTC

j_gene: TRBJ2-5
d_gene: .
abundance: few
v_gene: TRBV7-2
CDR3aa: CASSLATRGGGETQYF
CDR3nt: TGTGCCAGCAGCTTAGCGACCCGTGGTGGGGGAGAGACCCAGTACTTC

j_gene: TRBJ2-1
d_gene: .
abundance: .
v_gene: TRBV24-1
CDR3aa: CATSVSGLLGNEQFF
CDR3nt: TGTGCCACCAGTGTCTCGGGACTGCTGGGAAATGAGCAGTTCTTC

j_gene: TRBJ2-3
d_gene: .
abundance: few
v_gene: TRBV4-1
CDR3aa: CASSQTPVSTDTQYF
CDR3nt: TGCGCCAGCAGCCAAACACCCGTCAGCACAGATACGCAGTATTTT

j_gene: TRBJ2-7
d_gene: TRBD1
abundance: few
v_gene: TRBV7-8
CDR3aa: CASSPPRGRAEQYF
CDR3nt: TGTGCCAGCAGCCCACCCAGGGGGAGAGCCGAGCAGTACTTC

j_gene: TRBJ2-1
d_gene: TRBD1
abundance: .
v_gene: TRBV7-9
CDR3aa: CASKGQGARETQFF
CDR3nt: TGTGCCAGCAAAGGCCAGGGGGCTCGGGAGACCCAGTTCTTC

j_gene: TRBJ2-2
d_gene: .
abundance: .
v_gene: TRBV6-5
CDR3aa: CASSYSALLPGTGELFF
CDR3nt: TGTGCCAGCAGTTACTCGGCCCTCCTCCCCGGAACCGGGGAGCTGTTTTTT

j_gene: TRBJ1-5
d_gene: .
abundance: .
v_gene: TRBV3-1
CDR3aa: CASSQGSETDHFSNQPQHF
CDR3nt: TGTGCCAGCAGCCAAGGGAGCGAGACCGACCACTTTAGCAATCAGCCCCAGCATTTT

j_gene: TRBJ2-5
d_gene: .
abundance: .
v_gene: TRBV4-2
CDR3aa: CASSQDLRGQETQYF
CDR3nt: TGTGCCAGCAGCCAAGATCTCAGGGGCCAAGAGACCCAGTACTTC

j_gene: TRBJ2-5
d_gene: .
abundance: .
v_gene: TRBV6-1
CDR3aa: CASIEPGRSKETQYF
CDR3nt: TGTGCCAGCATAGAGCCGGGCAGATCGAAAGAGACCCAGTACTTC

j_gene: TRBJ2-5
d_gene: TRBD1
abundance: .
v_gene: TRBV12-3/TRBV12-4
CDR3aa: CASSVRGGEQETQYF
CDR3nt: TGTGCCAGCAGTGTACGAGGGGGCGAGCAAGAGACCCAGTACTTC

j_gene: TRBJ2-1
d_gene: .
abundance: .
v_gene: TRBV2
CDR3aa: CASSEVLTEENEQFF
CDR3nt: TGTGCCAGCAGTGAAGTGTTGACAGAGGAAAATGAGCAGTTCTTC

j_gene: TRBJ2-7
d_gene: .
abundance: .
v_gene: TRBV15
CDR3aa: CATSRDGKQDEQYF
CDR3nt: TGTGCCACCAGCAGAGATGGGAAACAGGACGAGCAGTACTTC

j_gene: TRBJ1-2
d_gene: .
abundance: .
v_gene: TRBV20-1
CDR3aa: CSARSSHGYTF
CDR3nt: TGCAGCGCTAGAAGCAGCCATGGCTACACCTTC

j_gene: TRBJ2-7
d_gene: TRBD1
abundance: few
v_gene: TRBV20-1
CDR3aa: CSAPSTGVGYEQYF
CDR3nt: TGCAGTGCCCCGAGTACAGGGGTCGGTTACGAGCAGTACTTC

j_gene: TRBJ2-3
d_gene: .
abundance: few
v_gene: TRBV5-1
CDR3aa: CASSPGVGERTDTQYF
CDR3nt: TGCGCCAGCAGCCCTGGAGTGGGGGAGAGGACAGATACGCAGTATTTT

j_gene: TRBJ1-3
d_gene: .
abundance: .
v_gene: TRBV23-1
CDR3aa: CASHRWDIALSSGNTIYF
CDR3nt: TGCGCCAGCCATCGATGGGATATAGCACTATCCTCTGGAAACACCATATATTTT

j_gene: TRBJ2-3
d_gene: .
abundance: .
v_gene: TRBV29-1
CDR3aa: CSVERALDTQYF
CDR3nt: TGCAGCGTTGAAAGGGCCCTAGATACGCAGTATTTT